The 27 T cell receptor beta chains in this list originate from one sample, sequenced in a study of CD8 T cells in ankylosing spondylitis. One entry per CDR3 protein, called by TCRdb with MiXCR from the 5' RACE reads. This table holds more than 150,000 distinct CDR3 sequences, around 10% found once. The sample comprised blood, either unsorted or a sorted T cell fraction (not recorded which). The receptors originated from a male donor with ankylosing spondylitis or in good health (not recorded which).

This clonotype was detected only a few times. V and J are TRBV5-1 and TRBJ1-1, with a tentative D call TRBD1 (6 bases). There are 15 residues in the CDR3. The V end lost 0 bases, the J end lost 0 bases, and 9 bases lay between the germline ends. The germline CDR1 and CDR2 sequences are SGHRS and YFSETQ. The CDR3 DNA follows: TGCGCCAGCAGCTTGGGGGCAGGGGTGAACACTGAAGCTTTCTTT. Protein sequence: CASSLGAGVNTEAFF. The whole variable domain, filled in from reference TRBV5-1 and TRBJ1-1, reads KAGVTQTPRYLIKTRGQQVTLSCSPISGHRSVSWYQQTPGQGLQFLFEYFSETQRNKGNFPGRFSGRQFSNSRSEMNVSTLELGDSALYLCASSLGAGVNTEAFFGQGTRLTVV.

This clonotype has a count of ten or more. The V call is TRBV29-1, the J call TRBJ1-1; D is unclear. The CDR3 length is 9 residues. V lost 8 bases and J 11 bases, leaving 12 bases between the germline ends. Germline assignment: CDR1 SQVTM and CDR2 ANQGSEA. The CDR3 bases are TGCAGCCAGCCGGGGTATGCTTTCTTT. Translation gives CSQPGYAFF.

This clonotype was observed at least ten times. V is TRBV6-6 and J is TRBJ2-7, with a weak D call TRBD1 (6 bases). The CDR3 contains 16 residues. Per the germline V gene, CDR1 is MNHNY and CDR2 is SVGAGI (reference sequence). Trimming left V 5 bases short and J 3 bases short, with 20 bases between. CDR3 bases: TGTGCCAGCAGTCAAGGGGGTCCTGGGCGAGGCTACGAGCAGTACTTC. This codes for CASSQGGPGRGYEQYF.

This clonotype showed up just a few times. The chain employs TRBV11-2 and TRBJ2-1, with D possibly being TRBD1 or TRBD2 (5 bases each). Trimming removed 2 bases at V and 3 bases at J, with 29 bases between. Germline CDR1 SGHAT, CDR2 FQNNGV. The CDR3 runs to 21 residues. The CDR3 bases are TGTGCCAGCAGCTTATCCTCGGGGAAGGGGTACGCTAGCCCTCTCTACAATGAGCAGTTCTTC. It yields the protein CASSLSSGKGYASPLYNEQFF.

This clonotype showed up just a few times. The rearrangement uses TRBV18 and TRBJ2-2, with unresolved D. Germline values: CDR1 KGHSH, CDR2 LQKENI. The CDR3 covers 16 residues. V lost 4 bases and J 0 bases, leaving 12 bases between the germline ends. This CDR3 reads CASSLGSGTNTGELFF. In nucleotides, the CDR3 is TGTGCCAGCTCACTGGGTTCGGGCACGAACACCGGGGAGCTGTTTTTT. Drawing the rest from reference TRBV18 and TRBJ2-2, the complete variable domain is NAGVMQNPRHLVRRRGQEARLRCSPMKGHSHVYWYRQLPEEGLKFMVYLQKENIIDESGMPKERFSAEFPKEGPSILRIQQVVRGDSAAYFCASSLGSGTNTGELFFGEGSRLTVL.

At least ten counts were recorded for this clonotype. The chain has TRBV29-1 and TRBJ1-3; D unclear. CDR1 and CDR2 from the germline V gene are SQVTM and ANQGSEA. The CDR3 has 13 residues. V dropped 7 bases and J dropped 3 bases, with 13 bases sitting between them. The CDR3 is CSASRGGGNTIYF. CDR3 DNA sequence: TGCAGCGCCTCCCGAGGCGGTGGAAACACCATATATTTT.

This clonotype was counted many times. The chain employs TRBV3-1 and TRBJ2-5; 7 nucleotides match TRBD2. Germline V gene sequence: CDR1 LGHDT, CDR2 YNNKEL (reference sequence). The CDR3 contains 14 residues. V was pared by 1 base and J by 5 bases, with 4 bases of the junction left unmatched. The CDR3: CASSQAGGGETQYF. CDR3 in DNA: TGTGCCAGCAGCCAAGCGGGGGGAGGGGAGACCCAGTACTTC.

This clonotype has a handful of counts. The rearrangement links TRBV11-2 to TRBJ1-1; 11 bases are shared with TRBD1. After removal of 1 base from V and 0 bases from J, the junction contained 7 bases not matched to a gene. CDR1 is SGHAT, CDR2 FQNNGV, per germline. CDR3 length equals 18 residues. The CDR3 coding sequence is TGTGCCAGCAGCTTAGGGACAGGGGGCGCTGGGATGAACACTGAAGCTTTCTTT. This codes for CASSLGTGGAGMNTEAFF. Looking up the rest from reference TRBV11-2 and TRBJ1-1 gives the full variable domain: EAGVAQSPRYKIIEKRQSVAFWCNPISGHATLYWYQQILGQGPKLLIQFQNNGVVDDSQLPKDRFSAERLKGVDSTLKIQPAKLEDSAVYLCASSLGTGGAGMNTEAFFGQGTRLTVV.

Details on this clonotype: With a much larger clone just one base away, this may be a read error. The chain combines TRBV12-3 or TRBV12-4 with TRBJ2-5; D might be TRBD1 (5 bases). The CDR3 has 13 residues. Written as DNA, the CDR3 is TGTGCCAGCAACCTCGACGGACAAGGGACCCAGTACTTC. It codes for CASNLDGQGTQYF.

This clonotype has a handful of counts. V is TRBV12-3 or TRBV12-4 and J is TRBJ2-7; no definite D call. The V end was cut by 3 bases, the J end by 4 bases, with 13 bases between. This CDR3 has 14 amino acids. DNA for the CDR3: TGTGCCAGCAGTTTGACGACTGGCTCTTACGAGCAGTACTTC. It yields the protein CASSLTTGSYEQYF.

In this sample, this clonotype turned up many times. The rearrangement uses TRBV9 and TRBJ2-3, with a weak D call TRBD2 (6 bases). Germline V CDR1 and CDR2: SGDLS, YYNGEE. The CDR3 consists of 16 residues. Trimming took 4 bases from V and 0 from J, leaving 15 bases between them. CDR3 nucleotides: TGTGCCAGCAGCCTCGGGGGTCTGTGGAGCACAGATACGCAGTATTTT. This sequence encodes CASSLGGLWSTDTQYF.

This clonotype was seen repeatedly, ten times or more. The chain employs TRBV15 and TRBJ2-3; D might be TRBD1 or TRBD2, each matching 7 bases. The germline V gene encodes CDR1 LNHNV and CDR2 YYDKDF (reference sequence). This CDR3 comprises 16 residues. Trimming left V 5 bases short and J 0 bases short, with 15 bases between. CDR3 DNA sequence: TGTGCCACCAGCCCCAGGGGGGGTCCTAGCACAGATACGCAGTATTTT. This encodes CATSPRGGPSTDTQYF.

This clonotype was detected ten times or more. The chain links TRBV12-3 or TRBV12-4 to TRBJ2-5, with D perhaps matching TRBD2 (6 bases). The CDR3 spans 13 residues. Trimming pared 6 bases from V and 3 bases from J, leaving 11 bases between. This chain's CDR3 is CASSWGGEETQYF. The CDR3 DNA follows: TGTGCCAGCAGCTGGGGCGGGGAAGAGACCCAGTACTTC.

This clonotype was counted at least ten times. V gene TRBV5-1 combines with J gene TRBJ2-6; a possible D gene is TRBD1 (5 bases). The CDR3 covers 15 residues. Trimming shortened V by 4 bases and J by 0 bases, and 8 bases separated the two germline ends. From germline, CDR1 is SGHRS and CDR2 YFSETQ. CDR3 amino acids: CASSIQGSGANVLTF. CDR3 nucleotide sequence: TGCGCCAGCAGCATCCAGGGCTCTGGGGCCAACGTCCTGACTTTC.

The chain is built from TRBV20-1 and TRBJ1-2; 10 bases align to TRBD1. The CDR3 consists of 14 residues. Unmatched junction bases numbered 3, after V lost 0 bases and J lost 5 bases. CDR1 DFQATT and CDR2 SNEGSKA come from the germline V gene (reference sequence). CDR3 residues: CSARDRGQGYGYTF. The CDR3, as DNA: TGCAGTGCTAGAGATAGGGGACAGGGGTATGGCTACACCTTC.

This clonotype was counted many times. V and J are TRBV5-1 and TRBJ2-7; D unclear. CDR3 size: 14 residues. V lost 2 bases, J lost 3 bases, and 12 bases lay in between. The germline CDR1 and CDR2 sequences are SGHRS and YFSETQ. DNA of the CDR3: TGCGCCAGCAGCTTAGGTGCCTTCGGCTACGAGCAGTACTTC. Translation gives CASSLGAFGYEQYF.

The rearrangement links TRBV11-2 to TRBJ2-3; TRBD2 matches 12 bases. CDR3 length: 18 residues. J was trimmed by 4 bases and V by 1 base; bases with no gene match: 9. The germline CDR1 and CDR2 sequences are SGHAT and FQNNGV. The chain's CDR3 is CASSLGASGGAEADTQYF. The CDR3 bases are TGTGCCAGCAGCTTAGGGGCTAGCGGGGGGGCCGAAGCAGATACGCAGTATTTT.

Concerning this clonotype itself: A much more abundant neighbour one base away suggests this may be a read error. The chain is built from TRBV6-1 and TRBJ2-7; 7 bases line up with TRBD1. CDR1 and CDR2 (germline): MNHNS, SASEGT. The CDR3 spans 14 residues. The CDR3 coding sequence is TGTGCCAACAGTCGACAGGGAACGCTTTACGAGCAGTACTTC. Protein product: CANSRQGTLYEQYF.

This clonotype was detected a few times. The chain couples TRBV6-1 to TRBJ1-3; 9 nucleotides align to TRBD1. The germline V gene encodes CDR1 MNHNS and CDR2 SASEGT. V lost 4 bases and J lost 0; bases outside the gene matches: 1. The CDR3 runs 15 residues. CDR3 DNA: TGTGCCAGCAGTGGGACAGGGGTCTCTGGAAACACCATATATTTT. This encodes CASSGTGVSGNTIYF.

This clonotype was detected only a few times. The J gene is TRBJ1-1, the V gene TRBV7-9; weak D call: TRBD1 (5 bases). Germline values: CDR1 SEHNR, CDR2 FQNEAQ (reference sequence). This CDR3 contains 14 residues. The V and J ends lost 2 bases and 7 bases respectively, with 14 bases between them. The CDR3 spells CASSLQGGVGEAFF. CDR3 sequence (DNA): TGTGCCAGCAGCTTACAGGGAGGAGTGGGTGAAGCTTTCTTT. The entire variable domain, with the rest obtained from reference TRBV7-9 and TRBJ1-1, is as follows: DTGVSQNPRHKITKRGQNVTFRCDPISEHNRLYWYRQTLGQGPEFLTYFQNEAQLEKSRLLSDRFSAERPKGSFSTLEIQRTEQGDSAMYLCASSLQGGVGEAFFGQGTRLTVV.

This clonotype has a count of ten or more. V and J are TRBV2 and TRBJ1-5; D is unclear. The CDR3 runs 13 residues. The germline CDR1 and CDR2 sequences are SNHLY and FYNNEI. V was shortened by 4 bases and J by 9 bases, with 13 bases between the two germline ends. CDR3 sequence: CASSVGLPRPQHF. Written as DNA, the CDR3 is TGTGCCAGCAGTGTAGGCCTACCACGGCCCCAGCATTTT.

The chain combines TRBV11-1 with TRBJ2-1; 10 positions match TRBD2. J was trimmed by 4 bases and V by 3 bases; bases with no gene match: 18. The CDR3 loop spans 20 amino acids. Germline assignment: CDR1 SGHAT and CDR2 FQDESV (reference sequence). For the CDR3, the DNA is TGTGCCAGCAGCTTTACAGCGTTAGCGGGAGGTGGGATTAAATACAATGAGCAGTTCTTC. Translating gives CASSFTALAGGGIKYNEQFF.

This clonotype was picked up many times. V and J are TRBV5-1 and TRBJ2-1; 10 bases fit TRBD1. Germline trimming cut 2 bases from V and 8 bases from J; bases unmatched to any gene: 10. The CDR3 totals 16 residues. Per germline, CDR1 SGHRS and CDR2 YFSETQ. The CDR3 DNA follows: TGCGCCAGCAGCTTAACTATGACAGGGGGCGGGGATGAGCAGTTCTTC. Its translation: CASSLTMTGGGDEQFF.

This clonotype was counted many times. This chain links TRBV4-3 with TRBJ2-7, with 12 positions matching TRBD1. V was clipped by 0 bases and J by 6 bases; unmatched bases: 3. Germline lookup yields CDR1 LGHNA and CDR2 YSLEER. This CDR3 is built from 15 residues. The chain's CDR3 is CASSQDGTGGGEQYF. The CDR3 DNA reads TGCGCCAGCAGCCAAGACGGGACAGGGGGCGGCGAGCAGTACTTC.

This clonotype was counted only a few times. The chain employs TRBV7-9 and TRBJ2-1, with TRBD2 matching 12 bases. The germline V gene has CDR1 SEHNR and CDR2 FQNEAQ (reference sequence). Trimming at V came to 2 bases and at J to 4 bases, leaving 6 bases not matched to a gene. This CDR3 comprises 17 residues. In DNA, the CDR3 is TGTGCCAGCAGCTTAATATCGACTAGCGGGGGTTACAATGAGCAGTTCTTC. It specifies CASSLISTSGGYNEQFF. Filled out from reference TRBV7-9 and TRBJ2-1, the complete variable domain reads DTGVSQNPRHKITKRGQNVTFRCDPISEHNRLYWYRQTLGQGPEFLTYFQNEAQLEKSRLLSDRFSAERPKGSFSTLEIQRTEQGDSAMYLCASSLISTSGGYNEQFFGPGTRLTVL.

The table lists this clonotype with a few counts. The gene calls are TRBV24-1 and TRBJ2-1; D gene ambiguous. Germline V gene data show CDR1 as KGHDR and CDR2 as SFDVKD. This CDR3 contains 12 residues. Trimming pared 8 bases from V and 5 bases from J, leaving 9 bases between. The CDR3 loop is CATTSRHNEQFF. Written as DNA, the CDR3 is TGTGCCACCACATCGCGCCACAATGAGCAGTTCTTC.

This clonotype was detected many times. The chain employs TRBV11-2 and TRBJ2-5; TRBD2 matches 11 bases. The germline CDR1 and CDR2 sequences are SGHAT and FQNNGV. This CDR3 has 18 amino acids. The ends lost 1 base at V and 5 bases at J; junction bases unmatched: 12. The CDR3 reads CASSLALGALAGEETQYF. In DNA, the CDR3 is TGTGCCAGCAGCTTAGCTCTTGGCGCACTAGCGGGGGAGGAGACCCAGTACTTC.